These T cell receptor beta chains were read from a single sample in a study of post-analysis software for immune sequencing data. One entry per CDR3 protein, called by TCRdb with MiXCR from the PCR reads. The table lists a few hundred thousand distinct CDR3 sequences, roughly 34% of them singletons, with around 6% in the top ten. The sequenced material came from blood. The source is a girl younger than 18 with multiple sclerosis. Each CDR3 is given with its conserved first and last residue. The D gene is left open where the match is weak. Only some rows state a clone size, as once, few, many or a class for expanded clones.

J: TRBJ2-5; D: .; size: .; V: TRBV10-1; CDR3: CASSETESQETQYF; DNA: TGCGCCAGCAGTGAGACAGAGTCCCAAGAGACCCAGTACTTC
J: TRBJ2-3; D: TRBD2; size: .; V: TRBV28; CDR3: CASSGLREGRTDTQYF; DNA: TGTGCCAGCAGTGGCCTTCGGGAGGGGCGCACAGATACGCAGTATTTT
J: TRBJ2-1; D: .; size: .; V: TRBV11-2; CDR3: CASSRNLGSYNEQFF; DNA: TGTGCCAGCAGCAGAAATCTCGGCTCCTACAATGAGCAGTTCTTC
J: TRBJ2-3; D: .; size: few; V: TRBV6-1; CDR3: CASSDSLWGDTDTQYF; DNA: TGTGCCAGCAGTGATTCCCTCTGGGGTGACACAGATACGCAGTATTTT
J: TRBJ2-3; D: .; size: .; V: TRBV20-1; CDR3: CSAVYLGTDTQYF; DNA: TGCAGTGCTGTCTACCTAGGGACAGATACGCAGTATTTT
J: TRBJ1-2; D: .; size: few; V: TRBV7-9; CDR3: CASSLARHLGGYTF; DNA: TGTGCCAGCAGCTTAGCGCGCCACCTCGGGGGCTACACCTTC
J: TRBJ2-3; D: .; size: .; V: TRBV20-1; CDR3: CSAGGQETQYF; DNA: TGCAGTGCTGGTGGGCAGGAAACGCAGTATTTT
J: TRBJ1-1; D: .; size: .; V: TRBV20-1; CDR3: CSARDLAGDPTEAFF; DNA: TGCAGTGCTAGAGATTTGGCAGGGGACCCCACTGAAGCTTTCTTT
J: TRBJ2-5; D: .; size: .; V: TRBV20-1; CDR3: CSASPLGRRGETQYF; DNA: TGCAGTGCAAGCCCCCTGGGCAGGAGGGGAGAGACCCAGTACTTC
J: TRBJ2-5; D: .; size: .; V: TRBV20-1; CDR3: CSARVTPGWDKETQYF; DNA: TGCAGTGCTAGAGTAACACCAGGGTGGGACAAAGAGACCCAGTACTTC
J: TRBJ2-1; D: TRBD2; size: .; V: TRBV6-1; CDR3: CASSLTSGASYNEQFF; DNA: TGTGCCAGCAGTTTGACTAGCGGGGCCTCCTACAATGAGCAGTTCTTC
J: TRBJ1-2; D: .; size: few; V: TRBV29-1; CDR3: CSGGGRDGYTF; DNA: TGCAGCGGTGGGGGCAGGGATGGCTACACCTTC
J: TRBJ1-5; D: .; size: .; V: TRBV5-5; CDR3: CASSLGTAYSNQPQHF; DNA: TGTGCCAGCAGCTTGGGGACAGCTTATAGCAATCAGCCCCAGCATTTT
J: TRBJ2-4; D: TRBD1; size: .; V: TRBV9; CDR3: CASSTQPGQGTNIQYF; DNA: TGTGCCAGCAGCACTCAACCGGGACAGGGCACAAACATTCAGTACTTC
J: TRBJ2-5; D: .; size: .; V: TRBV11-1; CDR3: CASSLELQGQETQYF; DNA: TGTGCCAGCAGCTTAGAACTACAGGGCCAAGAGACCCAGTACTTC
J: TRBJ2-3; D: .; size: many; V: TRBV7-2; CDR3: CASSLAPLYTDTQYF; DNA: TGTGCCAGCAGCTTAGCTCCGCTCTACACAGATACGCAGTATTTT
J: TRBJ2-5; D: .; size: .; V: TRBV20-1; CDR3: CSAGVGDNQETQYF; DNA: TGCAGTGCTGGGGTGGGGGACAACCAAGAGACCCAGTACTTC
J: TRBJ1-2; D: .; size: .; V: TRBV4-1; CDR3: CASSQVGQGDYGYTF; DNA: TGCGCCAGCAGCCAAGTGGGGCAGGGCGACTATGGCTACACCTTC
J: TRBJ1-1; D: TRBD1; size: .; V: TRBV29-1; CDR3: CSADRTGVNTEAFF; DNA: TGCAGCGCAGATCGAACAGGGGTAAACACTGAAGCTTTCTTT
J: TRBJ2-7; D: .; size: .; V: TRBV7-9; CDR3: CASSLLTGDPPYEQYF; DNA: TGTGCCAGCAGCTTATTGACGGGGGACCCGCCTTACGAGCAGTACTTC
J: TRBJ2-7; D: .; size: .; V: TRBV6-6; CDR3: CASSYSGLGGSYEQYF; DNA: TGTGCCAGCAGTTACTCGGGTTTGGGGGGCTCCTACGAGCAGTACTTC
J: TRBJ2-7; D: TRBD1; size: once; V: TRBV7-9; CDR3: CASSFTGVGSYEQYF; DNA: TGTGCCAGCAGCTTTACAGGGGTCGGCTCCTACGAGCAGTACTTC
J: TRBJ1-5; D: .; size: few; V: TRBV10-3; CDR3: CAISDRYRDQPQHF; DNA: TGTGCCATCAGTGACCGATACAGGGATCAGCCCCAGCATTTT
J: TRBJ2-1; D: TRBD1; size: .; V: TRBV12-3/TRBV12-4; CDR3: CASSLRAGGARDEQFF; DNA: TGTGCCAGCAGTCTGCGGGCAGGGGGCGCGAGAGATGAGCAGTTCTTC
J: TRBJ2-5; D: .; size: .; V: TRBV9; CDR3: CASNLAPDQETQYF; DNA: TGTGCCAGCAATTTAGCCCCAGATCAAGAGACCCAGTACTTC
J: TRBJ1-6; D: .; size: .; V: TRBV14; CDR3: CASSQDWGVYSPLHF; DNA: TGTGCCAGCAGCCAAGATTGGGGGGTGTATTCACCCCTCCACTTT
J: TRBJ2-5; D: TRBD2; size: few; V: TRBV11-2; CDR3: CASSFAGLAIRETQYF; DNA: TGTGCCAGCAGCTTCGCTGGACTAGCAATTAGGGAGACCCAGTACTTC
J: TRBJ2-1; D: .; size: few; V: TRBV7-9; CDR3: CASSLALRGNEQFF; DNA: TGTGCCAGCAGCTTAGCGCTCAGAGGGAATGAGCAGTTCTTC
J: TRBJ1-4; D: .; size: .; V: TRBV6-5; CDR3: CASSPAATNEKLFF; DNA: TGTGCCAGCAGTCCGGCCGCAACTAATGAAAAACTGTTTTTT
J: TRBJ1-5; D: TRBD1; size: .; V: TRBV2; CDR3: CASSDRVGGHNQPQHF; DNA: TGTGCCAGCAGTGATAGGGTAGGGGGCCATAATCAGCCCCAGCATTTT
J: TRBJ2-5; D: TRBD2; size: .; V: TRBV14; CDR3: CASSQVLAGGKETQYF; DNA: TGTGCCAGCAGCCAAGTGCTAGCGGGGGGAAAAGAGACCCAGTACTTC
J: TRBJ2-5; D: TRBD1; size: few; V: TRBV5-1; CDR3: CASSLGGQTQETQYF; DNA: TGCGCCAGCAGCTTGGGGGGACAGACCCAAGAGACCCAGTACTTC
J: TRBJ1-1; D: TRBD1; size: .; V: TRBV7-2; CDR3: CASSSSGGDTEAFF; DNA: TGTGCCAGCAGCTCATCAGGGGGGGACACTGAAGCTTTCTTT
J: TRBJ1-1; D: TRBD1; size: .; V: TRBV15; CDR3: CATSRQGINTEAFF; DNA: TGTGCCACCAGTAGACAGGGGATAAACACTGAAGCTTTCTTT
J: TRBJ2-1; D: .; size: few; V: TRBV4-1; CDR3: CASSQAPGVYNEQFF; DNA: TGCGCCAGCAGCCAAGCCCCAGGGGTATACAATGAGCAGTTCTTC
J: TRBJ2-5; D: .; size: .; V: TRBV5-1; CDR3: CASSLLNGGQETQYF; DNA: TGCGCCAGCAGCTTGTTGAACGGAGGCCAAGAGACCCAGTACTTC
J: TRBJ2-1; D: TRBD1; size: few; V: TRBV5-1; CDR3: CASSAGTGGGYNEQFF; DNA: TGCGCCAGCAGCGCCGGGACAGGGGGCGGGTACAATGAGCAGTTCTTC
J: TRBJ2-7; D: TRBD1; size: .; V: TRBV7-9; CDR3: CASNSIRDREAYEQYF; DNA: TGTGCCAGCAACTCGATCCGGGACAGGGAGGCCTACGAGCAGTACTTC
J: TRBJ2-3; D: .; size: .; V: TRBV6-5; CDR3: CASSSRVSGVDTQYF; DNA: TGTGCCAGCAGCAGCAGAGTTTCGGGCGTAGATACGCAGTATTTT
J: TRBJ2-4; D: .; size: .; V: TRBV20-1; CDR3: CSTAFAAKNIQYF; DNA: TGCAGTACGGCATTCGCGGCCAAAAACATTCAGTACTTC
J: TRBJ2-1; D: .; size: few; V: TRBV7-3; CDR3: CASSLTPRQTYNEQFF; DNA: TGTGCCAGCAGCTTAACCCCGCGACAGACTTACAATGAGCAGTTCTTC
J: TRBJ2-3; D: TRBD1; size: few; V: TRBV20-1; CDR3: CSASSYLQGAQDTQYF; DNA: TGCAGTGCTTCCTCGTATCTTCAGGGGGCGCAGGATACGCAGTATTTT
J: TRBJ1-1; D: .; size: .; V: TRBV10-3; CDR3: CAISESGHLNTEAFF; DNA: TGTGCCATCAGTGAGTCGGGTCATCTGAACACTGAAGCTTTCTTT
J: TRBJ2-1; D: .; size: few; V: TRBV5-1; CDR3: CASSTGTYNEQFF; DNA: TGCGCCAGCAGCACGGGAACTTACAATGAGCAGTTCTTC
J: TRBJ2-5; D: .; size: few; V: TRBV7-9; CDR3: CATPRRGGPDQETQYF; DNA: TGTGCCACCCCCCGTAGGGGGGGGCCGGACCAAGAGACCCAGTACTTC
J: TRBJ1-2; D: TRBD1; size: .; V: TRBV28; CDR3: CASSSFGTGPLYGYTF; DNA: TGTGCCAGCAGTTCCTTCGGGACAGGCCCTCTCTATGGCTACACCTTC
J: TRBJ1-4; D: .; size: .; V: TRBV10-3; CDR3: CAISYDTGAEKLFF; DNA: TGTGCCATCAGCTACGACACGGGGGCTGAAAAACTGTTTTTT
J: TRBJ2-5; D: .; size: few; V: TRBV15; CDR3: CATSRDRYSQETQYF; DNA: TGTGCCACCAGCAGAGATAGGTACTCCCAAGAGACCCAGTACTTC
J: TRBJ1-1; D: TRBD1; size: many; V: TRBV20-1; CDR3: CSARGQGQGRAFF; DNA: TGCAGTGCTAGAGGACAGGGGCAAGGGAGGGCTTTCTTT
J: TRBJ2-4; D: .; size: few; V: TRBV2; CDR3: CASRDRLSRHIQYF; DNA: TGTGCCAGCAGGGATAGGCTCTCCCGGCACATTCAGTACTTC
J: TRBJ1-5; D: .; size: .; V: TRBV11-3; CDR3: CASSFTGGQPQHF; DNA: TGTGCCAGCAGCTTCACCGGAGGTCAGCCCCAGCATTTT
J: TRBJ2-1; D: .; size: .; V: TRBV5-1; CDR3: CASSPTGQPRNSYNEQFF; DNA: TGCGCCAGCAGCCCGACGGGACAACCCCGGAACTCCTACAATGAGCAGTTCTTC
J: TRBJ2-3; D: .; size: medium-sized; V: TRBV27; CDR3: CASSFVETSTDTQYF; DNA: TGTGCCAGCAGTTTTGTCGAGACTAGCACAGATACGCAGTATTTT
J: TRBJ2-1; D: .; size: once; V: TRBV7-2; CDR3: CASSPNRRRAYDEQFF; DNA: TGTGCCAGCAGCCCAAACCGGCGTCGCGCCTACGATGAGCAGTTCTTC
J: TRBJ2-5; D: TRBD1; size: many; V: TRBV9; CDR3: CASSLGQGAPQETQYF; DNA: TGTGCCAGCAGCCTGGGACAGGGGGCCCCTCAAGAGACCCAGTACTTC
J: TRBJ2-1; D: .; size: once; V: TRBV7-8; CDR3: CASSSRQRNEQLF; DNA: TGTGCCAGCAGCTCGCGACAGAGAAATGAGCAGCTCTTC
J: TRBJ1-3; D: .; size: .; V: TRBV6-1; CDR3: CASSAVGPGSGNTIYF; DNA: TGTGCCAGCAGTGCCGTGGGACCGGGGTCTGGAAACACCATATATTTT
J: TRBJ2-1; D: .; size: .; V: TRBV24-1; CDR3: CATSGQGSVEQFF; DNA: TGTGCCACCAGTGGCCAGGGAAGCGTGGAGCAGTTCTTC